This T cell receptor (beta chain) was captured in a study of Graves' ophthalmopathy and Graves' hyperthyroidism. Study-level background: Peripheral blood was collected at initial diagnosis, before any treatment.

Findings and caveats of the study: Most expanded thyroid clonotypes above 0.001 frequency also appeared in blood.

CDR3 size: 16 residues. V dropped 5 bases and J dropped 6; count of bases not matched to a gene: 11. Germline V gives CDR1 MNHEY, CDR2 SVGEGT. RNA transcripts were the template, and TCR beta CDR3 regions were amplified from them. A first-round RT-PCR used HTBI primers, followed by a second-round multiplex PCR. MiXCR was run by TCRdb on the multiplex PCR reads, yielding one entry per CDR3 protein. The sample contains 150,000 to 200,000 distinct CDR3 sequences, approximately 40% of which appear only once. Concerning this clonotype: What it binds is not known.

Sequencing was performed on peripheral blood. This chain joins TRBV6-2 or TRBV6-3 and TRBJ2-2; TRBD2 matches at 8 bases. The clonotype originates from a man aged 25-40 years with Graves' ophthalmopathy. Written as DNA, the CDR3 is TGTGCCAGCAGTCACGGACTAGCACGAACGGCCGGGGAGCTGTTTTTT. This encodes CASSHGLARTAGELFF.